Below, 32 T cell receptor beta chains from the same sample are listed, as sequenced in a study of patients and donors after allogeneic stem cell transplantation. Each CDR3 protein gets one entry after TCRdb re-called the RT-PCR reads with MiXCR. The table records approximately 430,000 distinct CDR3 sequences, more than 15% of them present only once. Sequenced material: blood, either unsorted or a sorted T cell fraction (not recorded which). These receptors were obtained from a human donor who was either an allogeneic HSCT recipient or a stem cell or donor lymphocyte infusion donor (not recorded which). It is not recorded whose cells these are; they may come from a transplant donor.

CDR3 DNA: TGTGCCAGCAGTGGACAGAACTTAAACACTGAAGCTTTCTTT. Its protein product is CASSGQNLNTEAFF. This chain connects TRBV6-1 to TRBJ1-1; possible D gene TRBD1, 5 bases. The CDR3 is 14 amino acids. V was trimmed by 4 bases and J by 2 bases, leaving 11 bases between them. Looked up from germline, CDR1 is MNHNS and CDR2 is SASEGT.

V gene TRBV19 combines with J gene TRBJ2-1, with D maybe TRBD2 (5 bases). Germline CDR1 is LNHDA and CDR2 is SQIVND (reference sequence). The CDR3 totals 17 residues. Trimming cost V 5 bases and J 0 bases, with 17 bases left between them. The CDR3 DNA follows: TGTGCCAGTAGTCTTTATGGACTCACAAGCTCCTACAATGAGCAGTTCTTC. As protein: CASSLYGLTSSYNEQFF.

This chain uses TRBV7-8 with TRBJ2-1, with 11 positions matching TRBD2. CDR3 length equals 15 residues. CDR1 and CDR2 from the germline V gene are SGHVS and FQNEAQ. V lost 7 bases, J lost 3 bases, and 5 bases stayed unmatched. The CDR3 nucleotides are TGTGCCAGCACTCTACTAGCGGGGGACTACAATGAGCAGTTCTTC. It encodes CASTLLAGDYNEQFF.

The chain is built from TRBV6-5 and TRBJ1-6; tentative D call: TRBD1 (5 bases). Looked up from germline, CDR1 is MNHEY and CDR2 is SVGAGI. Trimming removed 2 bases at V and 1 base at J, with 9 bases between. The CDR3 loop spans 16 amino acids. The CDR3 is CASSYGRGSYNSPLHF. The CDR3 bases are TGTGCCAGCAGTTACGGGAGGGGTTCCTATAATTCACCCCTCCACTTT.

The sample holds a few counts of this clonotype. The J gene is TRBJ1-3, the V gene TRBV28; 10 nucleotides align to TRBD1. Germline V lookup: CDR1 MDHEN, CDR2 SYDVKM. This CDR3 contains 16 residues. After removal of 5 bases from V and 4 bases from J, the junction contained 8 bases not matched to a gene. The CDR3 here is CASSQPGTGVGNTIYF. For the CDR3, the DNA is TGTGCCAGCAGTCAACCCGGGACAGGGGTCGGAAACACCATATATTTT.

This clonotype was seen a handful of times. CDR3 sequence reads: CASSSSTSGYEQYF. Written as DNA, the CDR3 is TGTGCCAGCAGCTCGTCGACTAGCGGCTACGAGCAGTACTTC. V usage is TRBV7-9 and J usage is TRBJ2-7, with 9 bases aligning to TRBD2. Germline assignment: CDR1 SEHNR and CDR2 FQNEAQ (reference sequence). The CDR3 has 14 amino acids. After removal of 4 bases from V and 3 bases from J, the junction contained 4 bases not matched to a gene.

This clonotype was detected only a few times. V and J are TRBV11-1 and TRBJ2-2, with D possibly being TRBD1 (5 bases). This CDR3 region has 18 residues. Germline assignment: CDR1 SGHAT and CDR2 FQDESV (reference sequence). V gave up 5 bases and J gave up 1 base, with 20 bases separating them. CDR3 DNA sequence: TGTGCCAGCAGCCACTGGACAAGCCGAAAGGTGAACACCGGGGAGCTGTTTTTT. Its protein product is CASSHWTSRKVNTGELFF.

This CDR3 is CASSHLPTGYEQYF. In DNA, the CDR3 is TGCGCCAGCAGCCACCTACCGACAGGATACGAGCAGTACTTC. The chain carries TRBV4-1 and TRBJ2-7, with a tentative D call TRBD1 (6 bases). This CDR3 region has 14 residues. The germline V gene has CDR1 MGHRA and CDR2 YSYEKL. V was pared by 3 bases and J by 4 bases, with 13 bases between.

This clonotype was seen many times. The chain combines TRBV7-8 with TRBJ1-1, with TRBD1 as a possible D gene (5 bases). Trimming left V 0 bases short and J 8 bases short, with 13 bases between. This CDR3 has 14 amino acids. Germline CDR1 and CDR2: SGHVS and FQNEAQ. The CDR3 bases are TGTGCCAGCAGCTTAGCGCGGTGGGGGGTAGAAGCTTTCTTT. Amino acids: CASSLARWGVEAFF.

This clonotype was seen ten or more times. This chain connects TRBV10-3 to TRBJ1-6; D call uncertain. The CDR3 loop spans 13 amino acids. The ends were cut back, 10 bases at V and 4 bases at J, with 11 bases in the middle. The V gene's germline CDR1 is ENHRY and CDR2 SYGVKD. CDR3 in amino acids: CATTLQYNSPLHF. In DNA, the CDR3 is TGTGCCACCACCCTACAGTATAATTCACCCCTCCACTTT.

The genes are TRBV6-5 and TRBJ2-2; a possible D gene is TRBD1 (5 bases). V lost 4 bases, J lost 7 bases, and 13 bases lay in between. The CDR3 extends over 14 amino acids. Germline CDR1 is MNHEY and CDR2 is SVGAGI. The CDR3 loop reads CASSFRVDGGELFF. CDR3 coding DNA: TGTGCCAGCAGTTTCAGGGTGGATGGCGGGGAGCTGTTTTTT.

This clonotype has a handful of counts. CDR3 sequence reads: CASSQGQGNLNTEAFF. In nucleotides, the CDR3 is TGTGCCAGCTCACAAGGACAGGGAAACTTGAACACTGAAGCTTTCTTT. This sequence joins TRBV18 and TRBJ1-1; 8 nucleotides line up with TRBD1. The CDR3 loop spans 16 amino acids. V trimming: 4 bases; J trimming: 0 bases; junction bases outside the gene matches: 7. Germline CDR1 reads KGHSH; CDR2 reads LQKENI.

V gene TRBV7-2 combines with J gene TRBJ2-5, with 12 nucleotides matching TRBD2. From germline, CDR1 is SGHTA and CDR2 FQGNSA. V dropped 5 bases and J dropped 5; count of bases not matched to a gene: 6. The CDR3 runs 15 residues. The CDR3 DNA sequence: TGTGCCAGCAGCCCGCGACTAGCGGGAGTGGAGACCCAGTACTTC. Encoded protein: CASSPRLAGVETQYF.

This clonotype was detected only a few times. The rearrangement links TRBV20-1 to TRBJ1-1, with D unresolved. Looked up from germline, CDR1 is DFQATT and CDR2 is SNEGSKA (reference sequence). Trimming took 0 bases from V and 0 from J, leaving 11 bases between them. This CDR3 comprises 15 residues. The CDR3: CSARESLFMNTEAFF. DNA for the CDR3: TGCAGTGCTAGAGAGAGTTTATTTATGAACACTGAAGCTTTCTTT.

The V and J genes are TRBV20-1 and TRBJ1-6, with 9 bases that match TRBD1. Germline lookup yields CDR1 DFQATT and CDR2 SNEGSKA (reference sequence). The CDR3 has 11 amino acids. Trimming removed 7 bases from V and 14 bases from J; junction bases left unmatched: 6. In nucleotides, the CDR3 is TGCAGTGGCGAGGGGACAGGGACCCTCCACTTT. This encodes CSGEGTGTLHF.

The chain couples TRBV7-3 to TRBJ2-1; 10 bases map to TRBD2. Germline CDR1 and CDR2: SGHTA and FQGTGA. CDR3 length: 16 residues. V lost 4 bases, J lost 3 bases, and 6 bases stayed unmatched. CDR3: CASSSLAGEGYNEQFF. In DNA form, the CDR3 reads TGTGCCAGCAGCTCCCTAGCGGGGGAGGGCTACAATGAGCAGTTCTTC.

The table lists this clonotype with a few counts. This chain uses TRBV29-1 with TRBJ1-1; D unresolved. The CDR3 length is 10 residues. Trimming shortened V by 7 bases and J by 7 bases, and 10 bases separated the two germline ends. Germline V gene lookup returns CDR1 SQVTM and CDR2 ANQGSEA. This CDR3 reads CSGWKLEAFF. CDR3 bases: TGCAGCGGCTGGAAACTTGAAGCTTTCTTT.

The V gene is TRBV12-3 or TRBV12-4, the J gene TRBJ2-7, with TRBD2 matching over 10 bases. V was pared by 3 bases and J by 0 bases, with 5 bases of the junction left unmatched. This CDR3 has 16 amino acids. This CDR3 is CASSFSLAGTSYEQYF. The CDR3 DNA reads TGTGCCAGCAGTTTCTCACTAGCGGGGACCTCCTACGAGCAGTACTTC.

The CDR3 bases are TGCAGTGCCCCAACCCAACACAACACTGAAGCTTTCTTT. Its protein is CSAPTQHNTEAFF. J is TRBJ1-1 and V is TRBV20-1; D call uncertain. CDR1 is DFQATT, CDR2 SNEGSKA, per germline (reference sequence). The CDR3 totals 13 residues. V dropped 6 bases and J dropped 2 bases, with 13 bases sitting between them.

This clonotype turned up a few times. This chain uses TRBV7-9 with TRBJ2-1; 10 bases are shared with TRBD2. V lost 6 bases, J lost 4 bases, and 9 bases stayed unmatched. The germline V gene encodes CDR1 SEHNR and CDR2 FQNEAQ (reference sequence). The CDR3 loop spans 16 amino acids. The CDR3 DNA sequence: TGTGCCAGCAGTCCTCCCGGGACTAGCGAATACAATGAGCAGTTCTTC. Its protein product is CASSPPGTSEYNEQFF.

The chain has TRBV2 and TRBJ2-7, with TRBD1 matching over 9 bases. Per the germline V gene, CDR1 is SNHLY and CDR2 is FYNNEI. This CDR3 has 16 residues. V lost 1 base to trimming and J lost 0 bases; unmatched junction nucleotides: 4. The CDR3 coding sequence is TGTGCCAGCAGTGAAGGGCCGGGACAGGGCTCCTACGAGCAGTACTTC. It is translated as CASSEGPGQGSYEQYF.

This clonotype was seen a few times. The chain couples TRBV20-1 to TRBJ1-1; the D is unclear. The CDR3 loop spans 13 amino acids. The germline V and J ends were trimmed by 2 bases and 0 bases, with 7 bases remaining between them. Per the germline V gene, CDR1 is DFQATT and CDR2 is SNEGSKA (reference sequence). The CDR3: CSARNSLNTEAFF. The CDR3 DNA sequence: TGCAGTGCTAGAAACAGCCTGAACACTGAAGCTTTCTTT.

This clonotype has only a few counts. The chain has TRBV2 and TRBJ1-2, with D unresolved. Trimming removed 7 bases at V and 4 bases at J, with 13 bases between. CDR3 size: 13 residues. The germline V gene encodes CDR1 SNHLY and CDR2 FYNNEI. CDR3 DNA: TGTGCCAGCACGGCGGGCCGCCCCTATGGCTACACCTTC. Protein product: CASTAGRPYGYTF.

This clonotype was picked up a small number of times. DNA for the CDR3: TGCGCCAGCAGTCGGACTGCAGGGGATGAAAAACTGTTTTTT. Translated: CASSRTAGDEKLFF. The chain combines TRBV5-1 with TRBJ1-4; D is perhaps TRBD1 (6 bases). The CDR3 spans 14 residues. Germline V CDR1 and CDR2: SGHRS, YFSETQ. Trimming took off 5 bases at V and 6 bases at J, with 14 bases between the two ends.

The CDR3 nucleotides read TGTGCCAGCAGCGTAGAACCGTTTAGCTCCTACGAGCAGTACTTC. Translating gives CASSVEPFSSYEQYF. The rearrangement uses TRBV9 and TRBJ2-7, with D unresolved. CDR1 SGDLS and CDR2 YYNGEE come from the germline V gene. The V end was cut by 0 bases, the J end by 0 bases, with 10 bases between. This CDR3 region has 15 residues.

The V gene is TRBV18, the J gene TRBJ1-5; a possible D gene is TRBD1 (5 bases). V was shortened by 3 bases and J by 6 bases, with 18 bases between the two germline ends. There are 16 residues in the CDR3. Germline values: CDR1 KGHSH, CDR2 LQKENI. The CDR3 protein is CASSPGGPGYGQPQHF. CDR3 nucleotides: TGTGCCAGCTCACCCGGAGGTCCAGGGTACGGTCAGCCCCAGCATTTT.

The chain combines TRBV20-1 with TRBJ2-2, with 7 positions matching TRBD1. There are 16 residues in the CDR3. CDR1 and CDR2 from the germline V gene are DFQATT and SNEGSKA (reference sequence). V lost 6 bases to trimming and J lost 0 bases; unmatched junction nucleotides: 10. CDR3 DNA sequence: TGCAGTGCGCATCTCCCCGGGACAGCGAACACCGGGGAGCTGTTTTTT. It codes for CSAHLPGTANTGELFF.

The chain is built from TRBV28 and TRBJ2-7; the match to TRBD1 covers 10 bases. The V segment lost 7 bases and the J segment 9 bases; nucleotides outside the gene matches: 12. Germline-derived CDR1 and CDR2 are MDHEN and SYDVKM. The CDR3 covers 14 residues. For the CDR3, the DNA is TGTGCCAGCACCCGTTCCGGGACAGGGGTAGGGCAGTACTTC. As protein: CASTRSGTGVGQYF.

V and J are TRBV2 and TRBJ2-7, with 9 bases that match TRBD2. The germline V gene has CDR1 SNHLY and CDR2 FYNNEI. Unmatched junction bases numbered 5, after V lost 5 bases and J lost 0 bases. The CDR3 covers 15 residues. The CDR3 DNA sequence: TGTGCCAGCAGTCATAGCGGGAGTTTCTCCTACGAGCAGTACTTC. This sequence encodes CASSHSGSFSYEQYF.

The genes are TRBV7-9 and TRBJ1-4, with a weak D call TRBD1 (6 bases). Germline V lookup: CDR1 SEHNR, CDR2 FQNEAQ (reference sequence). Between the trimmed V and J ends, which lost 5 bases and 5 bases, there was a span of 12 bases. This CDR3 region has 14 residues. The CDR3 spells CASSGQTPNEKLFF. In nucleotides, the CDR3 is TGTGCCAGCAGCGGACAGACACCAAATGAAAAACTGTTTTTT.

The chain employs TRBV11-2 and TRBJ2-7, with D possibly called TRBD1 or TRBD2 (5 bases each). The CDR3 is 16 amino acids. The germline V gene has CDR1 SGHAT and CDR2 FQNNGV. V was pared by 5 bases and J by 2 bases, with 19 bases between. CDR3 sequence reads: CASSTVKGTDAYEQYF. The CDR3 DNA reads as TGTGCCAGCAGCACTGTGAAAGGGACGGACGCCTACGAGCAGTACTTC.

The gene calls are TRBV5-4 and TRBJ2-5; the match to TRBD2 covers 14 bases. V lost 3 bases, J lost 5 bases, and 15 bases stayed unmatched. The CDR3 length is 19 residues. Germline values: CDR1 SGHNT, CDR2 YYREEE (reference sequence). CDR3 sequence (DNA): TGTGCCAGCAGCTACCACCCGGGACTAGCGGGGGTTTGGGGGGAGACCCAGTACTTC. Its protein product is CASSYHPGLAGVWGETQYF.